These 20 T cell receptor beta chains originate from one sample sequenced in a study of cytomegalovirus exposure and HLA in healthy donors. The PCR contained 60 Vbeta and 13 Jbeta primers. Only in-frame clones appear in the TCRdb table, and some are missing; sequencing was by immunoSEQ multiplex PCR. Seen here are about 96,000 clones, approximately 80% observed once, and the top ten hold approximately 3%. Sequenced material: PBMCs. All receptors come from a man younger than 45 in good health and CMV-seronegative.

The J gene is TRBJ2-1, the V gene TRBV25-1, with D perhaps TRBD1 (5 bases). V was pared by 6 bases and J by 2 bases, with 14 bases between. Germline-derived CDR1 and CDR2 are MGHDK and SYGVNS. This CDR3 has 15 residues. This CDR3 reads CASSKTDPTYNEQFF. The CDR3 DNA reads as TGTGCCAGCAGCAAGACAGATCCGACCTACAATGAGCAGTTCTTC.

This sequence joins TRBV28 and TRBJ1-5; D remains unclear. The CDR3 spans 17 residues. Germline assignment: CDR1 MDHEN and CDR2 SYDVKM. V lost 5 bases and J 0 bases, leaving 17 bases between the germline ends. CDR3 sequence reads: CASSHQPLSYSNQPQHF. For the CDR3, the DNA is TGTGCCAGCAGTCATCAACCGTTGAGTTATAGCAATCAGCCCCAGCATTTT.

The rearrangement joins TRBV19 to TRBJ2-7; TRBD1 matches at 8 bases. CDR1 is LNHDA and CDR2 is SQIVND in the germline V gene (reference sequence). The length of the CDR3 is 15 residues. Trimming at V came to 1 base and at J to 3 bases, leaving 5 bases not matched to a gene. CDR3 sequence: CASSIGQGAYYEQYF. Written as DNA, the CDR3 is TGTGCCAGTAGTATAGGCCAGGGGGCCTACTACGAGCAGTACTTC.

J is TRBJ2-7 and V is TRBV6-1; a weak D match, TRBD2 (5 bases). V shed 7 bases and J shed 9 bases, with 22 bases lying between them. From germline, CDR1 is MNHNS and CDR2 SASEGT. The CDR3 sequence is 14 residues long. The CDR3 region has the DNA TGTGCCAGCATCCCCCGGAGAGGGCGTAAGGTGCAGTACTTC. Translating gives CASIPRRGRKVQYF.

The V and J genes are TRBV19 and TRBJ1-1; 10 bases are shared with TRBD1. This CDR3 comprises 15 residues. V lost 10 bases and J lost 0; bases outside the gene matches: 8. CDR1 LNHDA and CDR2 SQIVND come from the germline V gene (reference sequence). CDR3: CATGGTGVVNTEAFF. DNA for the CDR3: TGTGCCACCGGGGGGACAGGGGTCGTGAACACTGAAGCTTTCTTT.

This clone was observed a handful of times. The V gene is TRBV7-8, the J gene TRBJ1-1; D unclear. V was cut by 2 bases and J by 12 bases, with 16 bases left in between. This CDR3 spans 13 amino acids. The germline V gene encodes CDR1 SGHVS and CDR2 FQNEAQ. As DNA, the CDR3 is TGTGCCAGCAGCTTAACGGGAACCCGTAGAACTTTCTTT. Amino acids: CASSLTGTRRTFF.

Remarks on this clone: Other DNA sequences in the same sample also yield this CDR3. The V and J genes are TRBV7-6 and TRBJ1-1, with TRBD1 matching over 7 bases. The CDR3 runs 14 residues. The V gene end was trimmed by 5 bases and the J gene end by 1 base; junction bases not matched to a gene: 4. CDR1 is SGHVS, CDR2 FNYEAQ, per germline. The CDR3 loop is CASSPRQGNTEAFF. CDR3 DNA sequence: TGTGCCAGCAGCCCGAGACAGGGGAACACTGAAGCTTTCTTT.

The genes are TRBV18 and TRBJ2-3; 9 positions match TRBD1. The V segment lost 2 bases and the J segment 4 bases; nucleotides outside the gene matches: 16. This CDR3 comprises 19 residues. Germline V gene sequence: CDR1 KGHSH, CDR2 LQKENI. The CDR3 region is CASSPSTPGQGRRSDTQYF. CDR3 nucleotide sequence: TGTGCCAGCTCACCATCAACTCCGGGACAGGGTCGTAGGTCAGATACGCAGTATTTT.

As concerns this clone: The sample has other DNA sequences that encode this CDR3 too. The rearrangement links TRBV5-1 to TRBJ2-2; possible D gene TRBD1, 6 bases. Germline assignment: CDR1 SGHRS and CDR2 YFSETQ. The CDR3 is 15 residues long. V lost 4 bases and J lost 5, with 15 bases in between. The CDR3 DNA sequence: TGCGCCAGCAGCCCAGGCCAAGGGGGAACCGGGGAGCTGTTTTTT. Residues: CASSPGQGGTGELFF.

This clone appeared a few times. Here the CDR3 DNA reads TGTGCCAGCAGTGTTTACAGGGCGAACTACGAGCAGTACTTC. As protein: CASSVYRANYEQYF. The chain employs TRBV25-1 and TRBJ2-7; tentatively, D is TRBD1 (6 bases). Per the germline V gene, CDR1 is MGHDK and CDR2 is SYGVNS. V gave up 4 bases and J gave up 3 bases, with 13 bases separating them. The length of the CDR3 is 14 residues.

V gene TRBV2 combines with J gene TRBJ2-3; TRBD2 aligns across 7 bases. V lost 8 bases, J lost 1 base, and 6 bases stayed unmatched. This CDR3 region has 14 residues. The V gene's germline CDR1 is SNHLY and CDR2 FYNNEI. The CDR3 DNA reads TGTGCCAGCGATAGCGGGTTTGGCACAGATACGCAGTATTTT. Its translation: CASDSGFGTDTQYF.

The gene calls are TRBV29-1 and TRBJ2-7, with D unresolved. The ends were cut back, 7 bases at V and 0 bases at J, with 10 bases in the middle. CDR1 and CDR2 (germline): SQVTM, ANQGSEA. The CDR3 is 12 amino acids. The CDR3 loop reads CSGQTPSYEQYF. Here the CDR3 DNA reads TGCAGCGGCCAGACACCCTCCTACGAGCAGTACTTC.

The gene calls are TRBV19 and TRBJ2-5; maybe TRBD2 (6 bases). Deletions cut 7 bases from V and 5 bases from J, with 14 bases between. The CDR3 consists of 13 residues. Germline CDR1 is LNHDA and CDR2 is SQIVND (reference sequence). CDR3 nucleotide sequence: TGTGCCAGTAAAACTGCGGGGATGGAGACCCAGTACTTC. Encoded protein: CASKTAGMETQYF.

The gene calls are TRBV27 and TRBJ2-7, with D tentatively TRBD1 (6 bases). The length of the CDR3 is 15 residues. The germline CDR1 and CDR2 sequences are MNHEY and SMNVEV (reference sequence). V lost 5 bases and J lost 5, with 19 bases in between. The CDR3 loop is CASSPQSWTAHEQYF. DNA for the CDR3: TGTGCCAGCAGTCCTCAATCCTGGACAGCGCACGAGCAGTACTTC.

V is TRBV5-4 and J is TRBJ1-2; D is unresolved. Germline-derived CDR1 and CDR2 are SGHNT and YYREEE (reference sequence). The CDR3 length is 15 residues. Trimming removed 3 bases from V and 1 base from J, with 13 bases in between. The CDR3 DNA follows: TGTGCCAGCAGCTCTTGGACGGGAATTAACTATGGCTACACCTTC. This gives the protein CASSSWTGINYGYTF.

This chain uses TRBV27 with TRBJ1-2; D call uncertain. The ends were cut back, 0 bases at V and 4 bases at J, with 9 bases in the middle. Per germline, CDR1 MNHEY and CDR2 SMNVEV (reference sequence). This CDR3 region has 14 residues. CDR3 in amino acids: CASSLSTGAYGYTF. Written as DNA, the CDR3 is TGTGCCAGCAGTTTATCAACGGGTGCCTATGGCTACACCTTC.

This chain connects TRBV7-8 to TRBJ1-5; D gene unclear. CDR1 and CDR2 from the germline V gene are SGHVS and FQNEAQ. The CDR3 is 12 amino acids. Between the trimmed V and J ends, which lost 7 bases and 2 bases, there was a span of 6 bases. The CDR3 nucleotides are TGTGCCAGCACTCTTGGCAATCAGCCCCAGCATTTT. This gives the protein CASTLGNQPQHF.

This chain connects TRBV7-2 to TRBJ1-1, with D hard to call. Germline V gene lookup returns CDR1 SGHTA and CDR2 FQGNSA. The CDR3 is made up of 11 amino acids. Trimming took 3 bases from V and 4 from J, leaving 3 bases between them. The CDR3 protein is CASSFLTEAFF. DNA for the CDR3: TGTGCCAGCAGCTTCCTCACTGAAGCTTTCTTT.

V gene TRBV5-1 combines with J gene TRBJ2-2; D perhaps matches TRBD1 (5 bases). Germline loops: CDR1 SGHRS, CDR2 YFSETQ. V was trimmed by 4 bases and J by 3 bases, leaving 22 bases between them. The CDR3 contains 18 residues. CDR3 nucleotide sequence: TGCGCCAGCAGCCCGTACACCTTGGGGCAGGGATACACCGGGGAGCTGTTTTTT. Translating gives CASSPYTLGQGYTGELFF. Variable domain in full (rest from reference TRBV5-1 and TRBJ2-2): KAGVTQTPRYLIKTRGQQVTLSCSPISGHRSVSWYQQTPGQGLQFLFEYFSETQRNKGNFPGRFSGRQFSNSRSEMNVSTLELGDSALYLCASSPYTLGQGYTGELFFGEGSRLTVL.

The CDR3 bases are TGTGCCAGCAGTGAACAGGGGGCAGACTATGGCTACACCTTC. Translated: CASSEQGADYGYTF. This chain connects TRBV2 to TRBJ1-2; 8 nucleotides align to TRBD1. The CDR3 consists of 14 residues. Germline V gives CDR1 SNHLY, CDR2 FYNNEI. Trimming cost V 2 bases and J 3 bases; bases outside gene matches: 2.